This T cell receptor (beta chain) was sequenced during a study of blood T cells in healthy people across ages. The second PCR ran roughly 6 to 11 cycles with a sample-barcoded 5' primer and J-beta primers. TCRdb ran MiXCR on the 5' RACE reads and lists one entry per CDR3 protein. The sample records 710,000 or so distinct CDR3 sequences, 22% being singletons. This clonotype has only a few counts. The junction departs from the called germline gene at one end, perhaps through a read error. This CDR3 has 15 residues. CDR1 and CDR2 (germline): LGHDT, YNNKEL (reference sequence). The genes are TRBV3-1 and TRBJ2-5; TRBD1 might be the D (6 bases). Specimen: blood. The sequence came from a man in his sixties or seventies in good health. The CDR3 reads CASSNRQEYQETQHF. CDR3 coding DNA: TGTGCCAGCAGCAACCGACAGGAGTACCAAGAGACCCAGCACTTC.